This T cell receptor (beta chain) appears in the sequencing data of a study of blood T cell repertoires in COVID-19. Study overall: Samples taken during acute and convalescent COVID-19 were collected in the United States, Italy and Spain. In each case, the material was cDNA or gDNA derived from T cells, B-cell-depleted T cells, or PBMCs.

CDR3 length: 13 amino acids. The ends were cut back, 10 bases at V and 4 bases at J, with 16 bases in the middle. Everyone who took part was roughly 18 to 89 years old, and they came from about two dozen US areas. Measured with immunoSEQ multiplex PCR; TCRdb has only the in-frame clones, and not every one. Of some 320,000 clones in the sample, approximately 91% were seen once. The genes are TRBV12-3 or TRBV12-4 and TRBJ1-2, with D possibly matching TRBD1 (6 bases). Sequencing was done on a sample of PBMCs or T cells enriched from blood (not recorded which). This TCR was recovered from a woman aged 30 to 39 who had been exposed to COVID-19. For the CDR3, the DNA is TGTGCCACCACCGGGGGGCAGTTCTATGGCTACACCTTC. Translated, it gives CATTGGQFYGYTF.